A single sample gave rise to the 20 T cell receptor beta chains below, sequenced in a study of Graves' ophthalmopathy and Graves' hyperthyroidism. For repertoire sequencing, the TCR beta CDR3 regions were amplified from RNA transcripts. HTBI primers primed a first-round RT-PCR, and a second-round multiplex PCR followed. TCRdb called the multiplex PCR reads again in MiXCR, with one record for every CDR3 protein. Counted here are more than 1,000,000 distinct CDR3 sequences, about two fifths occurring once; the ten biggest clones make up over 8.5%. Sequencing input: peripheral blood or thyroid tissue (not recorded which). These receptors all come from an adult man with Graves' hyperthyroidism.

The chain combines TRBV20-1 with TRBJ1-5, with TRBD1 identical over 11 bases. V dropped 7 bases and J dropped 0; count of bases not matched to a gene: 2. Germline V CDR1 and CDR2: DFQATT, SNEGSKA (reference sequence). This CDR3 region has 14 residues. The CDR3, as DNA: TGCAGTGTCGGGACAGGGGGTAGCAATCAGCCCCAGCATTTT. It yields the protein CSVGTGGSNQPQHF.

The chain uses TRBV20-1 and TRBJ2-7, with 7 nucleotides matching TRBD2. The V gene end was trimmed by 5 bases and the J gene end by 1 base; junction bases not matched to a gene: 14. Germline lookup yields CDR1 DFQATT and CDR2 SNEGSKA (reference sequence). This CDR3 spans 16 amino acids. This CDR3 reads CSALGTTGTASYEQYF. CDR3 DNA: TGCAGTGCTCTTGGGACTACCGGGACGGCATCCTACGAGCAGTACTTC.

The CDR3 sequence: CASNSHDSYEQYF. Written as DNA, the CDR3 is TGTGCCAGCAACAGCCACGACTCCTACGAGCAGTACTTC. This chain connects TRBV7-9 to TRBJ2-7, with no clear D. Germline V gene sequence: CDR1 SEHNR, CDR2 FQNEAQ (reference sequence). The ends were cut back, 7 bases at V and 0 bases at J, with 10 bases in the middle. The CDR3 runs 13 residues.

This clonotype was recorded a few times. This chain connects TRBV6-4 to TRBJ1-4, with D unresolved. V shed 2 bases and J shed 6 bases, with 10 bases lying between them. Germline CDR1 is MRHNA and CDR2 is SNTAGT. The CDR3 totals 14 residues. Written as DNA, the CDR3 is TGTGCCAGCAGTGACCAGCATGGTGATGAAAAACTGTTTTTT. Amino acids: CASSDQHGDEKLFF.

The V gene is TRBV19, the J gene TRBJ2-7; 12 positions match TRBD1. V gave up 6 bases and J gave up 3 bases; unmatched junction bases: 6. The CDR3 is made up of 15 amino acids. Germline-derived CDR1 and CDR2 are LNHDA and SQIVND (reference sequence). The CDR3 nucleotides are TGTGCCAGTAGGGCCGGGACAGGGGGCTTCTACGAGCAGTACTTC. Amino acid sequence: CASRAGTGGFYEQYF.

This clonotype was picked up many times. The chain carries TRBV7-8 and TRBJ1-5; D is unclear. The CDR3 sequence is 17 residues long. Trimming shortened V by 0 bases and J by 4 bases, and 16 bases separated the two germline ends. Per germline, CDR1 SGHVS and CDR2 FQNEAQ. The CDR3 sequence is CASSLASSDHGNQPQHF. CDR3 DNA: TGTGCCAGCAGCTTAGCGTCGTCCGACCACGGAAATCAGCCCCAGCATTTT.

The CDR3 here is CASSLSGGLYEQYF. CDR3 DNA: TGTGCCAGCAGCCTCAGCGGGGGGCTCTACGAGCAGTACTTC. The V and J genes are TRBV28 and TRBJ2-7; 9 bases agree with TRBD2. This CDR3 has 14 amino acids. Per the germline V gene, CDR1 is MDHEN and CDR2 is SYDVKM. J was trimmed by 3 bases and V by 6 bases; bases with no gene match: 6.

J is TRBJ2-5 and V is TRBV9; 9 positions agree with TRBD1. Germline V gene data show CDR1 as SGDLS and CDR2 as YYNGEE. V shed 4 bases, J shed 4 bases, and the junction held 11 bases outside the gene matches. The CDR3 contains 16 residues. CDR3 sequence: CASSQSTGGGRETQYF. CDR3 bases: TGTGCCAGCAGCCAATCGACAGGGGGAGGAAGAGAGACCCAGTACTTC. The full variable domain, in which reference TRBV9 and TRBJ2-5 provide the parts outside the CDR3, is DSGVTQTPKHLITATGQRVTLRCSPRSGDLSVYWYQQSLDQGLQFLIQYYNGEERAKGNILERFSAQQFPDLHSELNLSSLELGDSALYFCASSQSTGGGRETQYFGPGTRLLVL.

At least ten counts were recorded for this clonotype. The CDR3 spells CASSDGRTGETQYF. CDR3 nucleotide sequence: TGTGCCAGCAGCGACGGACGGACCGGGGAGACCCAGTACTTC. The chain carries TRBV12-3 or TRBV12-4 and TRBJ2-5, with D unresolved. Trimming stripped 6 bases from V and 5 bases from J, with 16 bases between. The CDR3 length is 14 residues.

This clonotype was found many times. The chain carries TRBV5-8 and TRBJ1-2; the D is unclear. Germline V gene sequence: CDR1 SGHTS, CDR2 YDEGEE. Trimming took 6 bases from V and 2 from J, leaving 14 bases between them. The CDR3 is made up of 14 amino acids. CDR3 sequence reads: CASTNLGGNYGYTF. The CDR3 DNA reads as TGTGCCAGCACAAACCTCGGCGGGAACTATGGCTACACCTTC.

This clonotype was seen repeatedly, ten times or more. V is TRBV3-1 and J is TRBJ2-5; 10 bases align to TRBD1. The CDR3 has 15 amino acids. Unmatched junction bases numbered 4, after V lost 1 base and J lost 5 bases. Per the germline V gene, CDR1 is LGHDT and CDR2 is YNNKEL (reference sequence). The CDR3 region is CASSQGDRGLETQYF. The CDR3 bases are TGTGCCAGCAGCCAAGGGGACAGGGGCTTGGAGACCCAGTACTTC.

This chain's CDR3 is CASSQSGSLSYEQYF. CDR3 nucleotide sequence: TGTGCCAGCAGTCAGAGCGGGAGTCTCTCCTACGAGCAGTACTTC. The gene calls are TRBV12-3 or TRBV12-4 and TRBJ2-7; 8 positions agree with TRBD2. The CDR3 consists of 15 residues. Germline trimming cut 5 bases from V and 0 bases from J; bases unmatched to any gene: 6.

Ten or more counts support this clonotype. This sequence joins TRBV7-9 and TRBJ1-3; D gene unclear. V lost 5 bases to trimming and J lost 0 bases, with 8 bases between them. The CDR3 totals 14 residues. Germline CDR1 reads SEHNR; CDR2 reads FQNEAQ (reference sequence). CDR3 coding DNA: TGTGCCAGCAGCGACACAGCCTCTGGAAACACCATATATTTT. It translates to CASSDTASGNTIYF.

This clonotype was seen a few times. The gene calls are TRBV20-1 and TRBJ1-1; possible D gene TRBD1, 5 bases. Germline V gives CDR1 DFQATT, CDR2 SNEGSKA (reference sequence). Deletions cut 0 bases from V and 3 bases from J, with 20 bases between. The CDR3 loop spans 17 amino acids. The CDR3, as DNA: TGCAGTGCTAGAGATCTGAGGGGTAGAGGCCGGCACACTGAAGCTTTCTTT. Its translation is CSARDLRGRGRHTEAFF.

The J gene is TRBJ2-6, the V gene TRBV25-1; the D is unclear. The CDR3 sequence is 14 residues long. Deletions cut 8 bases from V and 2 bases from J, with 10 bases between. The germline V gene has CDR1 MGHDK and CDR2 SYGVNS. The CDR3 DNA reads as TGTGCCAGCGTTGCCTCGGCTGGGGCCAACGTCCTGACTTTC. It yields the protein CASVASAGANVLTF.

This clonotype has just a few counts. This chain uses TRBV5-4 with TRBJ2-7; D is perhaps TRBD2 (5 bases). The CDR3 sequence is 15 residues long. The germline V gene encodes CDR1 SGHNT and CDR2 YYREEE (reference sequence). The germline V and J ends were trimmed by 0 bases and 2 bases, with 12 bases remaining between them. CDR3 nucleotides: TGTGCCAGCAGCTTGGAAAATTCGAGGGCCTACGAGCAGTACTTC. As protein: CASSLENSRAYEQYF.

The chain combines TRBV2 with TRBJ1-5; possible D gene TRBD1, 6 bases. The V end lost 6 bases, the J end lost 5 bases, and 14 bases lay between the germline ends. Germline CDR1 and CDR2: SNHLY and FYNNEI. The CDR3 is 14 residues long. The CDR3 sequence is CASSAIRGDQPQHF. The CDR3 DNA reads TGTGCCAGCAGCGCAATCAGGGGTGATCAGCCCCAGCATTTT.

This clonotype appeared many times. The rearrangement links TRBV5-1 to TRBJ2-2; no definite D call. The CDR3 is 15 amino acids. Germline V gene data show CDR1 as SGHRS and CDR2 as YFSETQ. Trimming took off 5 bases at V and 1 base at J, with 12 bases between the two ends. CDR3 amino acids: CASRNGRMNTGELFF. The CDR3 DNA sequence: TGCGCCAGCAGGAACGGACGGATGAACACCGGGGAGCTGTTTTTT.

The rearrangement links TRBV6-5 to TRBJ2-7; D call uncertain. From germline, CDR1 is MNHEY and CDR2 SVGAGI. Trimming removed 6 bases at V and 3 bases at J, with 12 bases between. The CDR3 spans 13 residues. The CDR3 region has the DNA TGTGCCAGCAGGTCCGACAAGAACTACGAGCAGTACTTC. This translates into CASRSDKNYEQYF.

This clonotype was seen many times. The gene calls are TRBV4-1 and TRBJ2-5; weak D call: TRBD1 (5 bases). This CDR3 has 15 amino acids. Germline V lookup: CDR1 MGHRA, CDR2 YSYEKL. Between the trimmed V and J ends, which lost 2 bases and 5 bases, there was a span of 15 bases. The CDR3 sequence is CASSQPSAGQETQYF. The CDR3 DNA reads TGCGCCAGCAGCCAACCCTCGGCAGGGCAGGAGACCCAGTACTTC.